This T cell receptor (beta chain) was sequenced during a study of regulatory T cells in long-lasting Graves disease (dated by TCRdb to about 2021). In the study overall: Antithyroid drugs had been taken for less than 3 months by newly diagnosed Graves' disease patients. Patients with persistent Graves' disease were compared with patients with newly diagnosed Graves' disease using TCR sequencing and RNA sequencing of peripheral blood. The study was registered as a clinical trial and conducted in China. A total of about 33 samples underwent TCR sequencing, from roughly 13 patients with persistent Graves' disease and 20 or so patients with newly diagnosed Graves' disease. Study-level results and caveats: Compared with newly diagnosed patients, patients with persistent Graves' disease had lower TCR Shannon entropy and fewer highly expanded clones, which suggests clonal expansion. Preferential use of TRBV28, TRBJ1-2 and TRBJ2-5 was observed in persistent disease, whereas TRBV20-1 and TRBJ2-1 were favored in newly diagnosed disease. Patients with persistent disease shared more public clonotypes (approximately 2,500) than newly diagnosed patients did (around 980). Because the primary lesion, thyroid tissue, could not be accessed, the study looked at peripheral blood alone. Sequencing and analysis were limited to the TCR beta chain. The small sample size was acknowledged by the authors as a limitation that may reduce accuracy.

Libraries were prepared through multiplex PCR. Data came from an Illumina HiSeq 4000. iRepertoire HTBI primers and Arm-PCR amplification of CDR3 regions were used to construct TCR beta libraries. Before sequencing, the PCR products underwent gel purification. For the original study's pipeline: A total of around 59 TRBV and about 13 TRBJ segments were identified across samples and were used for gene usage analysis of CDR3 amino acid clonotypes. Filtered high-quality paired reads were merged into contigs using COPE and FqMerger. BLAST was used to align contigs to the IMGT TRBV, TRBD and TRBJ reference genes, and CDR3 was defined following IMGT. Any clonotype with a frequency above 0.1% was classified as a highly expanded clone. Shannon entropy served as the measure of repertoire diversity, while the Gini coefficient captured V-J evenness. A clonotype was considered public if more than one individual shared it. TCRdb redid the processing of the public reads, applying fastp at Q25 and MiXCR, and retained in-frame beta chains. CDR3 protein sequences are deduplicated, and each keeps its most common genes and DNA. The V and J calls follow TCRdb's processing rather than the paper's. This sample lists around 400,000 distinct CDR3 sequences; around 15% were detected once. Approximately 22% of the sample comes from the top ten.

In its sample, this clonotype was seen many times. This receptor's antigen is unknown. Per-nucleotide qualities are absent, and no much larger clonotype sits a single base away. The germline V gene (reference sequence) gives CDR1 as LGHDT and CDR2 as YNNKEL. V is cut back by 4 bases and J by 5 bases, with 13 bases in the junction unmatched. From cysteine to phenylalanine, the CDR3 is 16 amino acids long. Only CDR3 DNA remains: 48 bases, in frame from the first base. The sample's time point label is to be understood as: newly diagnosed GD, antithyroid drugs for less than 3 months. For both TCR sequencing and RNA sequencing, RNA was extracted from PBMCs in TRIzol. Graves' disease was diagnosed according to American Thyroid Association guidelines. Recruitment of patients was carried out at an endocrinology department in Xi'an, China. Each patient gave approximately 9 milliliters of peripheral blood, collected in an EDTA anticoagulant tube. Ficoll Paque Plus density gradient separation was used to isolate PBMCs, and no additional T cell sorting was done. An Agilent 2100 Bioanalyzer and agarose gel were used to check RNA quality, and a NanoDrop 2000 was used to measure RNA concentration.

The chain couples TRBV3-1 to TRBJ2-5; the junction holds 7 bases that match TRBD1. The sequenced sample was peripheral blood mononuclear cells (PBMCs), obtained at new diagnosis, from a patient treated with antithyroid drugs. The sequence derives from a female donor with Graves disease. At the DNA level, the sequence is TGTGCCAGCAGCCCCATCCCGGGACAGTTACTGGAGACCCAGTACTTC. Its amino acids are CASSPIPGQLLETQYF.